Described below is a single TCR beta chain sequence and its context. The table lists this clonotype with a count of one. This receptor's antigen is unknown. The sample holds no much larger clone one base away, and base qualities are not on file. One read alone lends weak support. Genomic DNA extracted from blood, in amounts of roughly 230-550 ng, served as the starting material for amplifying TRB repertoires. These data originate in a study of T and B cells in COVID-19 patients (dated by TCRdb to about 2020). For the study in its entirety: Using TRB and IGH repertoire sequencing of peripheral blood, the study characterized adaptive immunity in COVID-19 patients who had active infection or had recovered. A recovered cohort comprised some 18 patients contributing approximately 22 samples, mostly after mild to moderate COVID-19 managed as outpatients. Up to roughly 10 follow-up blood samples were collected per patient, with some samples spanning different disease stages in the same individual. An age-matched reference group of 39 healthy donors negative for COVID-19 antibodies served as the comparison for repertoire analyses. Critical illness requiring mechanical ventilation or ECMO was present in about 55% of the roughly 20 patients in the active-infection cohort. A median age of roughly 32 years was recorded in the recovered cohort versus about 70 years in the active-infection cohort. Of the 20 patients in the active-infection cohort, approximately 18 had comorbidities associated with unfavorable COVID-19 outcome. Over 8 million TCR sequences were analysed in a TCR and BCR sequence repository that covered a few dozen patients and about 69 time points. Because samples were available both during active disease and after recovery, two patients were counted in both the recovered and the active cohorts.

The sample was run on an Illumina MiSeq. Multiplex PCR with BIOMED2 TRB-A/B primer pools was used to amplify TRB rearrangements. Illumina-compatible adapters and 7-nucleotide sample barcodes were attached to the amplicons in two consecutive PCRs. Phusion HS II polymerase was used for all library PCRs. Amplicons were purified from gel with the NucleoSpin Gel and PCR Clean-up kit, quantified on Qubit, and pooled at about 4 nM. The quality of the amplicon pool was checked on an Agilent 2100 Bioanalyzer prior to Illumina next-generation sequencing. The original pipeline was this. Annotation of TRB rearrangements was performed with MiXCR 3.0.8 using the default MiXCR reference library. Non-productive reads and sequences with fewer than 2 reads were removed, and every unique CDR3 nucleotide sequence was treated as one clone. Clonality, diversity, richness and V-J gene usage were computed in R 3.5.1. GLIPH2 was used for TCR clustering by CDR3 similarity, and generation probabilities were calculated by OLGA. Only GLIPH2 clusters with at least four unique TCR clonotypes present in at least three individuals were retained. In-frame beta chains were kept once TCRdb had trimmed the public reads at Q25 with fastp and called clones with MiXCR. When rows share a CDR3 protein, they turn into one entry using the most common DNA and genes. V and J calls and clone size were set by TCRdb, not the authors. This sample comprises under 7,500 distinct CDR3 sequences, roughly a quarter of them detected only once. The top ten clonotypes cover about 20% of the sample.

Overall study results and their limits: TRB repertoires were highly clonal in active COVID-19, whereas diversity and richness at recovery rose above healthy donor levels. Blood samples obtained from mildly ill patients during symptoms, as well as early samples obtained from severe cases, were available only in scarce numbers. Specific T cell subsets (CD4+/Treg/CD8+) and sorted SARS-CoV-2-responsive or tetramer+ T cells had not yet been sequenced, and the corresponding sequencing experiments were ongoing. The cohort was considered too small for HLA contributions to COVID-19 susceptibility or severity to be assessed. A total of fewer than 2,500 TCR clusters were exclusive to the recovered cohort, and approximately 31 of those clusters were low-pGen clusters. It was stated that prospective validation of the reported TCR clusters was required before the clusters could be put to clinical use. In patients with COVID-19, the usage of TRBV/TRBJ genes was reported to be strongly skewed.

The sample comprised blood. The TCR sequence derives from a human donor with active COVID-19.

The DNA sequence is as follows: TGTGCCAGCACCCCGGACGTGAACACCGGGGAGCTGTTTTTT. Translated, it gives CASTPDVNTGELFF. Rearrangement joined TRBV6-1 to TRBJ2-2, with the D segment identity uncertain. The CDR3 has 14 amino acids, counting the end cysteine and phenylalanine. Only CDR3 DNA remains: 42 bases, in frame from the first base. The germline V gene sets CDR1 to MNHNS and CDR2 to SASEGT. Deletion took 7 bases off V and 1 base off J, with a span of 10 bases between the germline ends.